This TCR beta chain was sequenced in a study of T cell repertoires in cytomegalovirus infection. For the study at large: Both a matching HLA type and CMV infection were indicated by public TCR beta signatures.

The sample holds a few counts of this clonotype. The antigen is not known. Study outcomes and limitations: The cumulative frequency of public TCR beta families distinguished individuals who carried CMV together with the relevant HLA. The response measured ex vivo was dominated by TCR beta clonotypes (HLA-C-restricted and CMV-specific).

The CDR3 is 14 residues long. The germline gives CDR1 LGHNA, CDR2 YNFKEQ. V gave up 0 bases and J gave up 5 bases, with 10 bases separating them. In TCRdb, the reads were re-called with MiXCR into one record per CDR3 protein. This sample yields nearly 550,000 distinct CDR3 sequences, of which approximately 15% are seen a single time; more than 20% belongs to the top ten. The source material was CD8+ T cells from PBMCs. The chain joins TRBV4-2 to TRBJ2-5; D is uncertain. This clonotype was obtained from a human donor in good health (CMV status not recorded). Some clones in this sample may be carry-over from other donors' samples. CDR3 amino acids: CASSQEFVEETQYF. DNA for the CDR3: TGTGCCAGCAGCCAAGAGTTCGTGGAGGAGACCCAGTACTTC.